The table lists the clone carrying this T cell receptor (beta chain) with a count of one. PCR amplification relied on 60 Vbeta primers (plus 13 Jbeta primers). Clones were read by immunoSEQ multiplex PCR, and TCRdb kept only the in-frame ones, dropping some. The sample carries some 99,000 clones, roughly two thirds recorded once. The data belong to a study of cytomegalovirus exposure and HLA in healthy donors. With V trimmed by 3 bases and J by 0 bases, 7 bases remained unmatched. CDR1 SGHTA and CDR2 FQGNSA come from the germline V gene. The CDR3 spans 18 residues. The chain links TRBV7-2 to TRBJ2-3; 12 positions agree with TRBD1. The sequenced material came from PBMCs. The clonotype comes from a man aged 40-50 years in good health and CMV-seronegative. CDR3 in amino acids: CASSFGTGGQSSTDTQYF. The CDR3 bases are TGTGCCAGCAGCTTCGGGACAGGGGGCCAATCTAGCACAGATACGCAGTATTTT.